The next 21 T cell receptor beta chains were all read from a single sample in a study of cytomegalovirus exposure and HLA in healthy donors. PCR used 60 Vbeta primers and 13 Jbeta primers. Measured with immunoSEQ multiplex PCR; TCRdb has only the in-frame clones, and not every one. The sample has some 140,000 clones; about four fifths are singletons. Sequencing was carried out using PBMCs. The receptors here all came from a man aged 30 to 45 in good health.

The chain links TRBV6-5 to TRBJ1-2; 10 bases are a match to TRBD1. After removal of 2 bases from V and 1 base from J, the junction contained 4 bases not matched to a gene. Germline CDR1 is MNHEY and CDR2 is SVGAGI. The length of the CDR3 is 16 residues. The CDR3 DNA sequence: TGTGCCAGCAGTTACCGGGACAGGGGCTTTAACTATGGCTACACCTTC. Protein sequence: CASSYRDRGFNYGYTF.

The chain employs TRBV4-2 and TRBJ1-2; 9 nucleotides line up with TRBD1. The CDR3 covers 17 residues. Germline loops: CDR1 LGHNA, CDR2 YNFKEQ. V gave up 4 bases and J gave up 4 bases; unmatched junction bases: 13. The CDR3 protein is CASSPSGLGQGSYGYTF. CDR3 in DNA: TGTGCCAGCAGCCCTTCGGGCTTGGGACAGGGAAGCTATGGCTACACCTTC.

This clone was seen more than once but under ten times. The chain uses TRBV7-8 and TRBJ2-1; 8 bases are a match to TRBD2. J lost 7 bases, V lost 3 bases, and 5 bases had no gene match. The CDR3 has 14 residues. From germline, CDR1 is SGHVS and CDR2 FQNEAQ. The CDR3 DNA follows: TGTGCCAGCAGCTTCCGGGAGGGTAGTAATGAGCAGTTCTTC. This gives the protein CASSFREGSNEQFF.

The chain employs TRBV28 and TRBJ1-1, with D unclear. The length of the CDR3 is 12 residues. Trimming shortened V by 5 bases and J by 8 bases, and 12 bases separated the two germline ends. CDR1 is MDHEN and CDR2 is SYDVKM in the germline V gene. The CDR3 region is CASSPRYGEAFF. CDR3 coding DNA: TGTGCCAGCAGTCCAAGGTACGGGGAAGCTTTCTTT.

The CDR3 DNA reads as TGTGCCATCAGTGAGTCGGTCGGGCAGCCCCAGCATTTT. It is translated as CAISESVGQPQHF. V is TRBV10-3 and J is TRBJ1-5; no clear D gene. From germline, CDR1 is ENHRY and CDR2 SYGVKD. The CDR3 consists of 13 residues. V was pared by 0 bases and J by 7 bases, with 7 bases between.

J is TRBJ2-7 and V is TRBV5-1, with 7 bases aligning to TRBD2. CDR3 length: 14 amino acids. Germline CDR1 and CDR2: SGHRS and YFSETQ. Trimming took 2 bases from V and 0 from J; bases not matched to a gene: 2. CDR3 sequence reads: CASSLGGSSYEQYF. CDR3 nucleotides: TGCGCCAGCAGCTTAGGCGGGAGCTCCTACGAGCAGTACTTC.

The genes are TRBV7-9 and TRBJ2-7, with D maybe TRBD2 (5 bases). Trimming removed 5 bases at V and 7 bases at J, with 18 bases between. This CDR3 has 14 amino acids. Germline V gene lookup returns CDR1 SEHNR and CDR2 FQNEAQ (reference sequence). The CDR3 DNA sequence: TGTGCCAGCAGCCCTCCCCGGAGGCTGGGAGAGCAGTACTTC. Its translation is CASSPPRRLGEQYF.

The chain is built from TRBV4-1 and TRBJ2-1; TRBD1 aligns across 9 bases. The CDR3 spans 15 residues. J was trimmed by 3 bases and V by 4 bases; bases with no gene match: 4. Per the germline V gene, CDR1 is MGHRA and CDR2 is YSYEKL. The CDR3 sequence is CASSLRTGDYNEQFF. The DNA for the CDR3 is TGCGCCAGCAGCCTTCGGACAGGGGACTACAATGAGCAGTTCTTC.

This clone was counted a few times. The genes are TRBV6-5 and TRBJ1-5, with D possibly TRBD1 on 6 matching bases. This CDR3 comprises 15 residues. V dropped 0 bases and J dropped 5 bases, with 11 bases sitting between them. Germline-derived CDR1 and CDR2 are MNHEY and SVGAGI. CDR3 sequence (DNA): TGTGCCAGCAGTTACTCTAGGGGGAGAGATCAGCCCCAGCATTTT. It codes for CASSYSRGRDQPQHF.

The chain is built from TRBV7-9 and TRBJ2-2, with D unresolved. Trimming stripped 4 bases from V and 3 bases from J, with 9 bases between. The V gene's germline CDR1 is SEHNR and CDR2 FQNEAQ (reference sequence). CDR3 length equals 14 residues. Written as DNA, the CDR3 is TGTGCCAGCAGCTCCCGCGCGGACACCGGGGAGCTGTTTTTT. This gives the protein CASSSRADTGELFF.

The chain carries TRBV18 and TRBJ2-5, with D possibly matching TRBD2 (6 bases). Trimming took off 4 bases at V and 2 bases at J, with 11 bases between the two ends. Germline V gene lookup returns CDR1 KGHSH and CDR2 LQKENI. The CDR3 consists of 14 residues. CDR3 coding DNA: TGTGCCAGCTCACAGGTAGCGGAGCAAGAGACCCAGTACTTC. Translation gives CASSQVAEQETQYF.

The chain couples TRBV28 to TRBJ1-2, with D possibly matching TRBD1 (6 bases). Trimming removed 5 bases from V and 8 bases from J, with 21 bases in between. This CDR3 comprises 15 residues. From germline, CDR1 is MDHEN and CDR2 SYDVKM. CDR3 residues: CASSLHPGGGLGYTF. CDR3 bases: TGTGCCAGCAGTCTCCACCCCGGCGGGGGCTTAGGCTACACCTTC.

This chain connects TRBV13 to TRBJ2-7; 12 bases fit TRBD2. The CDR3 spans 15 residues. CDR1 and CDR2 from the germline V gene are PRHDT and FYEKMQ (reference sequence). V lost 5 bases to trimming and J lost 2 bases; unmatched junction nucleotides: 4. The CDR3 coding sequence is TGTGCCAGCAGCCCTAGCGGGAGGGCCGCCTACGAGCAGTACTTC. Translating it yields CASSPSGRAAYEQYF.

The chain joins TRBV7-3 to TRBJ2-7; D remains unclear. Germline V gene data show CDR1 as SGHTA and CDR2 as FQGTGA. This CDR3 comprises 17 residues. The germline V and J ends were trimmed by 8 bases and 3 bases, with 26 bases remaining between them. CDR3: CASSPPGGQSRRYEQYF. The CDR3 DNA is TGTGCCAGCTCCCCCCCCGGCGGCCAATCCCGACGCTACGAGCAGTACTTC.

This chain joins TRBV2 and TRBJ2-2, with D maybe TRBD2 (6 bases). CDR1 and CDR2 (germline): SNHLY, FYNNEI. The CDR3 is made up of 14 amino acids. Trimming removed 10 bases at V and 5 bases at J, with 17 bases between. The CDR3 nucleotides read TGTGCCACCTCGGGCGGGATGAGAACCGGGGAGCTGTTTTTT. As protein: CATSGGMRTGELFF.

This chain joins TRBV27 and TRBJ2-1; 10 nucleotides agree with TRBD1. The V gene's germline CDR1 is MNHEY and CDR2 SMNVEV (reference sequence). After removal of 3 bases from V and 8 bases from J, the junction contained 4 bases not matched to a gene. The CDR3 has 14 amino acids. CDR3 in DNA: TGTGCCAGCAGTTTCGGGACAGGGGTTTATGAGCAGTTCTTC. Protein product: CASSFGTGVYEQFF.

The V gene is TRBV27, the J gene TRBJ1-5, with TRBD1 identical over 7 bases. This CDR3 is 15 amino acids long. The germline V gene has CDR1 MNHEY and CDR2 SMNVEV (reference sequence). V trimming: 5 bases; J trimming: 7 bases; junction bases outside the gene matches: 11. The DNA for the CDR3 is TGTGCCAGCAGTATGGGGTGGGGGACAGAGCAGCCCCAGCATTTT. This translates into CASSMGWGTEQPQHF.

This clone was seen once. This chain links TRBV7-9 with TRBJ2-4; tentative D call: TRBD2 (5 bases). In germline, CDR1 is SEHNR, CDR2 FQNEAQ (reference sequence). The CDR3 length is 13 residues. V was shortened by 3 bases and J by 8 bases, with 11 bases between the two germline ends. The CDR3 DNA follows: TGTGCCAGCAGCTTTGTGGTGGGAGACATTCAGTACTTC. Amino acid sequence: CASSFVVGDIQYF.

This chain links TRBV6-5 with TRBJ1-5; the match to TRBD1 covers 7 bases. The J segment lost 5 bases and the V segment lost 6 bases, leaving 7 bases of the junction unmatched. The CDR3 has 14 residues. The germline V gene encodes CDR1 MNHEY and CDR2 SVGAGI. CDR3 protein: CASRPGGYDQPQHF. The CDR3 coding sequence is TGTGCCAGCAGACCAGGGGGATACGATCAGCCCCAGCATTTT.

The chain employs TRBV28 and TRBJ2-7, with a possible D match to TRBD2 (7 bases). Germline V CDR1 and CDR2: MDHEN, SYDVKM. Trimming removed 5 bases at V and 2 bases at J, with 16 bases between. The CDR3 covers 15 residues. DNA for the CDR3: TGTGCCAGCAGTGACGGGGGGACAACGACCTACGAGCAGTACTTC. It translates to CASSDGGTTTYEQYF.

V and J are TRBV7-2 and TRBJ2-7; TRBD2 agrees at 9 bases. Germline V CDR1 and CDR2: SGHTA, FQGNSA. The V gene end was trimmed by 3 bases and the J gene end by 2 bases; junction bases not matched to a gene: 8. There are 16 residues in the CDR3. The CDR3 nucleotides are TGTGCCAGCAGCTTCGGTGGGACTAGCAGCACCTACGAGCAGTACTTC. Its protein is CASSFGGTSSTYEQYF. The whole variable domain, filled in from reference TRBV7-2 and TRBJ2-7, reads GAGVSQSPSNKVTEKGKDVELRCDPISGHTALYWYRQSLGQGLEFLIYFQGNSAPDKSGLPSDRFSAERTGGSVSTLTIQRTQQEDSAVYLCASSFGGTSSTYEQYFGPGTRLTVT.